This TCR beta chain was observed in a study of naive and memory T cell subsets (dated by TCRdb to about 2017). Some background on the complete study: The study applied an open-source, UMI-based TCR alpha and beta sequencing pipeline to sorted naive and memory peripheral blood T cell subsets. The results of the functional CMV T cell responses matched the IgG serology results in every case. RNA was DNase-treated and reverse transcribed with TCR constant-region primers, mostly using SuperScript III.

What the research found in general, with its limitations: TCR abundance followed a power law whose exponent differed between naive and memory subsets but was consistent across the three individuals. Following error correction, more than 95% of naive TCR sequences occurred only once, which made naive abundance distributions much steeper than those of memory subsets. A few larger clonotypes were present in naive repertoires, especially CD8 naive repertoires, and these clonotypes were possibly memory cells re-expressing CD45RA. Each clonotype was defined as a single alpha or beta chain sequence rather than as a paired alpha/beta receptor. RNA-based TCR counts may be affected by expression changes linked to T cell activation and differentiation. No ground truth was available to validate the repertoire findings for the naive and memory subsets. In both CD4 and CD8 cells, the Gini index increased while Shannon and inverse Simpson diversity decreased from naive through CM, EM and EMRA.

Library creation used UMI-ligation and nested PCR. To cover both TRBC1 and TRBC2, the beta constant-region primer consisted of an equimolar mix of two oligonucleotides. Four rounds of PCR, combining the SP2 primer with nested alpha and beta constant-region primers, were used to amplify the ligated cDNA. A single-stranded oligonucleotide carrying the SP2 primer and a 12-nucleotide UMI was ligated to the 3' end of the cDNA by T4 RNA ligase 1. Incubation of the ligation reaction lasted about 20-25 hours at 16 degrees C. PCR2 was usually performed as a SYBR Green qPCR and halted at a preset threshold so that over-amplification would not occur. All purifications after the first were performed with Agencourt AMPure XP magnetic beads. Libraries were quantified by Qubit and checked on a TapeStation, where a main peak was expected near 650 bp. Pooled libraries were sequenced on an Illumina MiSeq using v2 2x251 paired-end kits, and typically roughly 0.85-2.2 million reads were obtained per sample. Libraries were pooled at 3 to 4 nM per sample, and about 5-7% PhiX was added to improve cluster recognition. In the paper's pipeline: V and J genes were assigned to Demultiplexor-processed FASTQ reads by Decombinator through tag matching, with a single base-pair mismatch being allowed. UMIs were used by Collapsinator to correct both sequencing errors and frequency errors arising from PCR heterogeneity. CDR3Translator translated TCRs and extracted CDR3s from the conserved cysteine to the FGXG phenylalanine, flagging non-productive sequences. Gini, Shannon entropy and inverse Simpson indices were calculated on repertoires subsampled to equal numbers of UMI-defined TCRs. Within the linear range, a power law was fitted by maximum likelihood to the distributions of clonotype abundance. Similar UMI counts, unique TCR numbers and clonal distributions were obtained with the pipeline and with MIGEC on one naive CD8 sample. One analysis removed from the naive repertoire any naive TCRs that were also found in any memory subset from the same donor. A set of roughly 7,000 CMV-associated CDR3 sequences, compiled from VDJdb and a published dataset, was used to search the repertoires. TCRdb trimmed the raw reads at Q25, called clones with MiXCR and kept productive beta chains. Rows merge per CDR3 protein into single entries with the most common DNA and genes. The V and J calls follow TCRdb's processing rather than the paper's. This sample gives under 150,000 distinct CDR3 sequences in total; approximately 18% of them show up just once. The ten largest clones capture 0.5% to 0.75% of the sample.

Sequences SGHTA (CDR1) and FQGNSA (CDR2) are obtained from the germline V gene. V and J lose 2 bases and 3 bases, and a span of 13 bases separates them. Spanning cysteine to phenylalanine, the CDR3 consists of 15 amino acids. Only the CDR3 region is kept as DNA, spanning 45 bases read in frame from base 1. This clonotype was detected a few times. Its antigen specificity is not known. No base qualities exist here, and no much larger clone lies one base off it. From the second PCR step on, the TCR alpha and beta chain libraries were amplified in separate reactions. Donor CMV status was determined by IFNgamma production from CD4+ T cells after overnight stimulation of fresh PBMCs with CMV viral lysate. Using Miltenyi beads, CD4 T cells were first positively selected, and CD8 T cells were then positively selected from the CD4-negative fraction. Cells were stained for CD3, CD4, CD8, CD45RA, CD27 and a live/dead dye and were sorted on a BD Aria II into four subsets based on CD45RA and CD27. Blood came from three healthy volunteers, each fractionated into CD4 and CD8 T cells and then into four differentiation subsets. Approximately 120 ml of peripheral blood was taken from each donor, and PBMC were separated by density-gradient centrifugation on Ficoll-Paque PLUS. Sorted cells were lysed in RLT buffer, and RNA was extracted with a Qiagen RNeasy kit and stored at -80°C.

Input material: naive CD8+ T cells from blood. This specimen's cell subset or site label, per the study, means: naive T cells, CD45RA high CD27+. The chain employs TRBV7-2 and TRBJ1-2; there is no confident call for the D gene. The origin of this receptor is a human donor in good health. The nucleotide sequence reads TGTGCCAGCAGCTTACAGGCCGACCGTGACTATGGCTACACCTTC. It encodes CASSLQADRDYGYTF.